These 21 T cell receptor beta chains were sequenced from one sample in a study of shared clonotypes between healthy human individuals (dated by TCRdb to 2018 to 2020). Library prep was done by the immunoSEQ multiplex PCR assay. TCRdb holds this immuneACCESS table with in-frame rearrangements only. Some clones are missing; in checked studies, unresolved V genes explain under half, and the rest has no known cause. Present in this sample are hundreds of thousands of clones, over 60% of which were seen just once. The ten biggest clones cover 9.5% to 15% of the sample. The sequenced sample was PBMCs. The receptors were gathered from a woman aged 40 to 50 in good health. Some clones in this sample may be carry-over from other donors' samples.

The gene calls are TRBV7-9 and TRBJ2-1; TRBD2 might be the D (6 bases). The CDR3 runs to 13 residues. With 5 bases removed from V and 8 bases from J, the gap between germline ends came to 13 bases. Germline CDR1 reads SEHNR; CDR2 reads FQNEAQ (reference sequence). CDR3 DNA sequence: TGTGCCAGCAGCCCCCGGGACTTTCATGAGCAGTTCTTC. It codes for CASSPRDFHEQFF.

This clone was seen many times. Other DNA sequences of this sample code for an identical CDR3. The V gene is TRBV7-8, the J gene TRBJ2-5, with 12 bases lining up with TRBD1. The DNA end is a closer match to TRBJ2-7, so the J assignment may be wrong. CDR1 and CDR2 (germline): SGHVS, FQNEAQ. This CDR3 comprises 14 residues. CDR3 coding DNA: TGTGCCAGCAGCCAGGGACAGGGGGCAGGCGAGCAGTACTTC. Translated: CASSQGQGAGEQYF.

Notes on this clone: A read error is likely here: a far larger clone is one base away. The chain combines TRBV10-2 with TRBJ1-1, with D possibly matching TRBD1 (6 bases). This CDR3 region has 12 residues. From germline, CDR1 is WSHSY and CDR2 SAAADI. Trimming took 6 bases from V and 6 from J, leaving 11 bases between them. The CDR3 reads CASRDSSAEAFF. The CDR3 coding sequence is TGCGCCAGCAGGGACAGTAGCGCTGAAGCTTTCTTT.

The chain has TRBV6-6 and TRBJ1-2; TRBD1 aligns across 8 bases. The CDR3 extends over 13 amino acids. The V segment lost 5 bases and the J segment 7 bases; nucleotides outside the gene matches: 6. CDR1 is MNHNY and CDR2 is SVGAGI in the germline V gene (reference sequence). The DNA of the CDR3 is TGTGCCAGCAGTCCGGGACAGGAGGGTGGCTACACCTTC. Its translation: CASSPGQEGGYTF.

A word on this clone: The junction departs from germline at one end; a sequencing error may be responsible. This chain uses TRBV4-3 with TRBJ2-5; 7 nucleotides align to TRBD2. Germline CDR1 reads LGHNA; CDR2 reads YSLEER. The CDR3 has 20 amino acids. The CDR3 region is CASTQTFGSRVGRAQEAQYF. The DNA for the CDR3 is TGCGCCAGCACCCAAACCTTTGGGAGCAGGGTAGGGAGGGCTCAAGAGGCCCAGTACTTC.

Ten or more counts support this clone. Other DNA sequences from this sample encode an identical CDR3 as well. The V and J genes are TRBV5-4 and TRBJ2-1, with 10 bases that match TRBD2. The CDR3 covers 15 residues. J gave up 7 bases and V 0 bases, and 4 bases lay outside the gene matches. Germline CDR1 SGHNT, CDR2 YYREEE (reference sequence). The CDR3: CASSLVSGGRNEQFF. Here the CDR3 DNA reads TGTGCCAGCAGCTTGGTTAGCGGGGGGAGGAATGAGCAGTTCTTC.

The rearrangement uses TRBV27 and TRBJ2-3, with D possibly being TRBD2 (6 bases). V was trimmed by 4 bases and J by 5 bases, leaving 25 bases between them. Germline-derived CDR1 and CDR2 are MNHEY and SMNVEV (reference sequence). The CDR3 has 18 residues. CDR3 nucleotides: TGTGCCAGCAGTTCAAAAGGGACTTTCCACTCAGCAATAGATACGCAGTATTTT. As protein: CASSSKGTFHSAIDTQYF.

This sequence joins TRBV2 and TRBJ1-5; D unclear. V lost 3 bases and J 9 bases, leaving 6 bases between the germline ends. Looked up from germline, CDR1 is SNHLY and CDR2 is FYNNEI. The CDR3 sequence is 11 residues long. The CDR3 DNA reads TGTGCCAGCAGTGATGAGGGGCCCCAGCATTTT. Protein product: CASSDEGPQHF. Using reference TRBV2 and TRBJ1-5 for the parts outside the CDR3, the full variable domain is EPEVTQTPSHQVTQMGQEVILRCVPISNHLYFYWYRQILGQKVEFLVSFYNNEISEKSEIFDDQFSVERPDGSNFTLKIRSTKLEDSAMYFCASSDEGPQHFGDGTRLSIL.

The chain employs TRBV6-4 and TRBJ2-3, with TRBD2 identical over 11 bases. Germline V CDR1 and CDR2: MRHNA, SNTAGT. Losses at the gene ends were 2 bases for V and 2 bases for J; bases not matched to a gene: 3. This CDR3 region has 16 residues. The CDR3, as DNA: TGTGCCAGCAGTGACACTAGCGGGAGACACACAGATACGCAGTATTTT. This codes for CASSDTSGRHTDTQYF.

V gene TRBV5-4 combines with J gene TRBJ2-7, with TRBD2 matching 8 bases. The junction had 15 bases not matched to a gene; V was cut back by 4 bases and J by 6 bases. Germline V CDR1 and CDR2: SGHNT, YYREEE (reference sequence). The CDR3 is 16 amino acids. The CDR3 spells CASSPGGVAGRVEQYF. DNA for the CDR3: TGTGCCAGCAGCCCGGGGGGGGTGGCGGGAAGGGTCGAGCAGTACTTC. The full variable domain, completed using reference TRBV5-4 and TRBJ2-7, is ETGVTQSPTHLIKTRGQQVTLRCSSQSGHNTVSWYQQALGQGPQFIFQYYREEENGRGNFPPRFSGLQFPNYSSELNVNALELDDSALYLCASSPGGVAGRVEQYFGPGTRLTVT.

V usage is TRBV10-3 and J usage is TRBJ2-3; 7 positions agree with TRBD1. The CDR3 contains 14 residues. The trim removed 6 bases at V and 4 bases at J, leaving 7 bases unmatched. Germline-derived CDR1 and CDR2 are ENHRY and SYGVKD. The CDR3 nucleotides read TGTGCCATCAGACCGGGACAGATCGCAGATACGCAGTATTTT. It encodes CAIRPGQIADTQYF.

V and J are TRBV6-6 and TRBJ1-4; perhaps TRBD1 as D (5 bases). V dropped 5 bases and J dropped 5 bases, with 12 bases sitting between them. The length of the CDR3 is 14 residues. In germline, CDR1 is MNHNY, CDR2 SVGAGI (reference sequence). The CDR3 DNA sequence: TGTGCCAGCAGTCCCGGGACCATAAATGAAAAACTGTTTTTT. It yields the protein CASSPGTINEKLFF.

DNA of the CDR3: TGTGCCAGCAGCCGAAGACTAGCGGGAGCGAACACCGGGGAGCTGTTTTTT. Translated, it gives CASSRRLAGANTGELFF. The chain is built from TRBV7-2 and TRBJ2-2, with 12 positions matching TRBD2. The germline V gene has CDR1 SGHTA and CDR2 FQGNSA. The V gene end was trimmed by 5 bases and the J gene end by 0 bases; junction bases not matched to a gene: 4. The CDR3 length is 17 residues.

The V gene is TRBV28, the J gene TRBJ2-7; 12 bases align to TRBD2. In germline, CDR1 is MDHEN, CDR2 SYDVKM. The CDR3 extends over 15 amino acids. V gave up 5 bases and J gave up 2 bases; unmatched junction bases: 4. The CDR3 reads CASSQRLAGAYEQYF. CDR3 nucleotides: TGTGCCAGCAGTCAAAGACTAGCGGGAGCCTACGAGCAGTACTTC.

This clone has a count of ten or more. The same CDR3 is also encoded by other DNA sequences in this sample. This chain links TRBV5-1 with TRBJ2-3, with 10 nucleotides matching TRBD2. Germline CDR1 and CDR2: SGHRS and YFSETQ. Trimming removed 4 bases from V and 7 bases from J; junction bases left unmatched: 12. This CDR3 comprises 16 residues. This CDR3 reads CASSLDRASGSYTQYF. In nucleotides, the CDR3 is TGCGCCAGCAGCCTGGACCGGGCTAGCGGGAGTTATACGCAGTATTTT.

The rearrangement joins TRBV7-3 to TRBJ2-3; 11 bases are shared with TRBD2. CDR3 length equals 15 residues. V lost 4 bases to trimming and J lost 4 bases; unmatched junction nucleotides: 4. CDR1 and CDR2 from the germline V gene are SGHTA and FQGTGA. The CDR3 coding sequence is TGTGCCAGCAGCTCCACTAGCGGGAGTTCAGATACGCAGTATTTT. It codes for CASSSTSGSSDTQYF.

There are a few counts of this clone. The genes are TRBV28 and TRBJ1-4; 8 bases align to TRBD1. Germline V CDR1 and CDR2: MDHEN, SYDVKM. This CDR3 region has 12 residues. The CDR3 loop reads CATGGANEKLFF. CDR3 DNA sequence: TGTGCTACAGGGGGTGCTAATGAAAAACTGTTTTTT. Full variable domain (remainder filled in from reference TRBV28 and TRBJ1-4): DVKVTQSSRYLVKRTGEKVFLECVQDMDHENMFWYRQDPGLGLRLIYFSYDVKMKEKGDIPEGYSVSREKKERFSLILESASTNQTSMYLCATGGANEKLFFGSGTQLSVL.

This clone showed up just once. The chain joins TRBV30 to TRBJ1-3, with 8 bases fitting TRBD2. The J call is doubtful: the DNA matches TRBJ2-2 better. Germline V CDR1 and CDR2: GTSNPN, SVGIG (reference sequence). This CDR3 is built from 15 residues. The CDR3 is CAWSPGLANTGELFF. The CDR3 coding sequence is TGTGCCTGGAGTCCGGGACTAGCGAACACCGGGGAGCTGTTTTTT.

The chain links TRBV27 to TRBJ2-7; D is unclear. Germline lookup yields CDR1 MNHEY and CDR2 SMNVEV (reference sequence). Trimming removed 3 bases from V and 3 bases from J, with 18 bases in between. CDR3 length equals 16 residues. The CDR3 reads CASSLTGLPGLYEQYF. DNA of the CDR3: TGTGCCAGCAGTTTGACCGGCCTCCCTGGCCTCTACGAGCAGTACTTC.

This clone came up a few times. The chain couples TRBV20-1 to TRBJ1-4; D is ambiguous. The CDR3 totals 11 residues. Trimming removed 6 bases at V and 8 bases at J, with 10 bases between. Germline values: CDR1 DFQATT, CDR2 SNEGSKA (reference sequence). In DNA, the CDR3 is TGCAGTGCCCGAGACGGGGAAAAACTGTTTTTT. Protein: CSARDGEKLFF.

The chain combines TRBV28 with TRBJ1-1, with D tentatively TRBD1 (5 bases). Between the trimmed V and J ends, which lost 2 bases and 5 bases, there was a span of 12 bases. This CDR3 has 14 residues. Germline CDR1 and CDR2: MDHEN and SYDVKM. The CDR3 coding sequence is TGTGCCAGCAGTTTAGCGGGGGGTTGGACTGAAGCTTTCTTT. Protein sequence: CASSLAGGWTEAFF.